The rows below give T cell receptor beta chains drawn from one sample of a study of graft-versus-host responses after intestinal transplantation. No cognate antigen is known for these TCRs. TCRdb keeps only in-frame clones here, not all; method: immunoSEQ multiplex PCR. This repertoire shows some 110,000 clones, over 85% found once; its top ten account for approximately 0.22%. The sample was unstimulated CD4+ T cells sorted from spleen or lymph node cells, taken before transplant. The receptors stem from a human donor who was the organ donor for an intestinal transplant. Both conserved end residues are part of each CDR3. Fields, in order: CDR3 protein, CDR3 DNA, D gene, J gene, clone size, V gene. D genes are given only for firm matches. Size is omitted from some rows. Given values are once, few, many or a class for expanded clones.

CDR3: CASSDRENNYGYTF
DNA: TGTGCCAGCAGTGACAGGGAAAACAACTATGGCTACACCTTC
D: TRBD1
J: TRBJ1-2
size: NA
V: TRBV6-6

CDR3: CATSRDPAREQYF
DNA: TGTGCCACCAGCAGAGATCCGGCCAGAGAGCAGTACTTC
D: NA
J: TRBJ2-7
size: NA
V: TRBV15

CDR3: CAINQGRGTEAFF
DNA: TGTGCCATCAATCAGGGAAGGGGCACTGAAGCTTTCTTT
D: NA
J: TRBJ1-1
size: few
V: TRBV10-3

CDR3: CASSYAGTETQYF
DNA: TGTGCCAGCAGTTACGCGGGAACAGAGACCCAGTACTTC
D: NA
J: TRBJ2-5
size: NA
V: TRBV6-5

CDR3: CASSPFGQFGGGEQYF
DNA: TGTGCCAGCAGCCCTTTTGGGCAATTCGGGGGAGGCGAGCAGTACTTC
D: NA
J: TRBJ2-7
size: once
V: TRBV27

CDR3: CASSLFPGSYNSPLHF
DNA: TGTGCCAGCAGTTTATTCCCGGGCTCCTATAATTCACCCCTCCACTTT
D: NA
J: TRBJ1-6
size: NA
V: TRBV28

CDR3: CASSEIRDTDTQYF
DNA: TGTGCCAGCAGTGAAATCAGGGATACAGATACGCAGTATTTT
D: NA
J: TRBJ2-3
size: NA
V: TRBV25-1

CDR3: CASSILAFGPPDTQYF
DNA: TGTGCCAGCAGCATCCTAGCCTTTGGGCCCCCAGATACGCAGTATTTT
D: NA
J: TRBJ2-3
size: NA
V: TRBV7-2

CDR3: CASSWEYSYEQYF
DNA: TGTGCCAGCAGTTGGGAATACTCCTACGAGCAGTACTTC
D: NA
J: TRBJ2-7
size: NA
V: TRBV6-1

CDR3: CASSREGQPQHF
DNA: TGTGCCAGCAGTCGGGAGGGACAGCCCCAGCATTTT
D: NA
J: TRBJ1-5
size: NA
V: TRBV27

CDR3: CASSRDAYYEQYF
DNA: TGTGCCAGCAGCCGTGACGCCTACTACGAGCAGTACTTC
D: NA
J: TRBJ2-7
size: NA
V: TRBV7-2

CDR3: CASSPDRESQYF
DNA: TGCGCCAGCAGCCCGGACAGGGAGAGCCAGTACTTC
D: TRBD1
J: TRBJ2-5
size: NA
V: TRBV5-1

CDR3: CASSVGGRYNEQFF
DNA: TGTGCCAGCAGCGTAGGCGGGAGGTACAATGAGCAGTTCTTC
D: TRBD2
J: TRBJ2-1
size: NA
V: TRBV9

CDR3: CASSQDLTGKAKNIQYF
DNA: TGTGCCAGCAGCCAAGATCTCACGGGAAAGGCCAAAAACATTCAGTACTTC
D: NA
J: TRBJ2-4
size: NA
V: TRBV4-2

CDR3: CASSQDRGANTGELFF
DNA: TGCGCCAGCAGCCAAGATAGAGGGGCGAACACCGGGGAGCTGTTTTTT
D: NA
J: TRBJ2-2
size: NA
V: TRBV4-1

CDR3: CASSEDRASYEQYF
DNA: TGCGCCAGCAGTGAGGACAGGGCGAGCTACGAGCAGTACTTC
D: TRBD1
J: TRBJ2-7
size: NA
V: TRBV10-1

CDR3: CASSPGWGLPYEQYF
DNA: TGTGCCAGCAGTCCGGGATGGGGGCTACCATACGAGCAGTACTTC
D: NA
J: TRBJ2-7
size: NA
V: TRBV28

CDR3: CASSVAGQGSQYF
DNA: TGTGCCAGCAGCGTAGCCGGACAGGGTTCGCAGTATTTT
D: TRBD1
J: TRBJ2-3
size: NA
V: TRBV9

CDR3: CASSITGARSEEQYF
DNA: TGTGCCAGTAGTATTACAGGGGCCCGCTCGGAAGAGCAGTACTTC
D: TRBD1
J: TRBJ2-7
size: once
V: TRBV19

CDR3: CASSRPGNSGNTIYF
DNA: TGTGCCAGCAGCCGACCGGGTAACTCTGGAAACACCATATATTTT
D: NA
J: TRBJ1-3
size: NA
V: TRBV7-2

CDR3: CASSFADSAEAFF
DNA: TGTGCCAGCAGCTTTGCCGACAGCGCTGAAGCTTTCTTT
D: NA
J: TRBJ1-1
size: NA
V: TRBV7-9

CDR3: CASRPAGDSTDTQYF
DNA: TGTGCCAGCCGCCCGGCTGGGGATAGCACAGATACGCAGTATTTT
D: NA
J: TRBJ2-3
size: NA
V: TRBV28

CDR3: CAWKTSGSKTQYF
DNA: TGTGCCTGGAAGACTAGCGGGAGTAAGACCCAGTACTTC
D: TRBD2
J: TRBJ2-5
size: NA
V: TRBV30

CDR3: CASSSSGQTNTEAFF
DNA: TGTGCCAGCAGTTCGTCCGGACAGACGAACACTGAAGCTTTCTTT
D: NA
J: TRBJ1-1
size: NA
V: TRBV27

CDR3: CASSIWAGLNTEAFF
DNA: TGTGCCAGTAGTATCTGGGCCGGGCTAAACACTGAAGCTTTCTTT
D: NA
J: TRBJ1-1
size: NA
V: TRBV19

CDR3: CASSFSGSTDTQYF
DNA: TGTGCCAGCAGCTTTAGCGGGAGCACAGATACGCAGTATTTT
D: TRBD2
J: TRBJ2-3
size: NA
V: TRBV11-2

CDR3: CASSPRRGGGTEAFF
DNA: TGTGCCAGCAGCCCCCGTAGGGGGGGTGGCACTGAAGCTTTCTTT
D: NA
J: TRBJ1-1
size: NA
V: TRBV7-9

CDR3: CASSLAGSYNEQFF
DNA: TGTGCCAGCAGCTTAGCGGGCTCCTACAATGAGCAGTTCTTC
D: NA
J: TRBJ2-1
size: NA
V: TRBV7-9

CDR3: CASSIARGGAGELFF
DNA: TGTGCCAGTAGTATTGCAAGGGGAGGGGCCGGGGAGCTGTTTTTT
D: TRBD2
J: TRBJ2-2
size: once
V: TRBV19

CDR3: CASSPGAQGNTIYF
DNA: TGTGCCAGCTCACCAGGGGCCCAGGGAAACACCATATATTTT
D: NA
J: TRBJ1-3
size: NA
V: TRBV18

CDR3: CASSVDGRAYEQYF
DNA: TGTGCCAGCAGCGTGGACGGAAGGGCCTACGAGCAGTACTTC
D: NA
J: TRBJ2-7
size: once
V: TRBV9

CDR3: CASRRQGQADTQYF
DNA: TGTGCCAGCAGAAGACAGGGGCAGGCAGATACGCAGTATTTT
D: TRBD1
J: TRBJ2-3
size: NA
V: TRBV27

CDR3: CASSVAGLNTGELFF
DNA: TGTGCCAGCAGCGTAGCGGGACTTAACACCGGGGAGCTGTTTTTT
D: NA
J: TRBJ2-2
size: once
V: TRBV9

CDR3: CASSKRTPTYEQYF
DNA: TGTGCCAGCAGTAAACGGACACCCACCTACGAGCAGTACTTC
D: NA
J: TRBJ2-7
size: NA
V: TRBV2

CDR3: CSAMTIYGYTF
DNA: TGCAGTGCTATGACAATCTATGGCTACACCTTC
D: NA
J: TRBJ1-2
size: NA
V: TRBV20-1

CDR3: CASSPWQGASTDTQYF
DNA: TGTGCCAGCAGCCCTTGGCAGGGGGCTAGCACAGATACGCAGTATTTT
D: TRBD1
J: TRBJ2-3
size: few
V: TRBV13

CDR3: CASRPLGDPYEQYF
DNA: TGTGCCAGCAGACCCCTCGGGGACCCTTACGAGCAGTACTTC
D: NA
J: TRBJ2-7
size: NA
V: TRBV6-1

CDR3: CASRTAGGPNEQFF
DNA: TGCGCCAGCAGGACAGCGGGAGGACCCAATGAGCAGTTCTTC
D: TRBD2
J: TRBJ2-1
size: NA
V: TRBV10-2

CDR3: CASSQQGAEGEKLFF
DNA: TGCGCCAGCAGCCAACAGGGGGCGGAGGGTGAAAAACTGTTTTTT
D: TRBD1
J: TRBJ1-4
size: few
V: TRBV4-3

CDR3: CASSFGRENYGYTF
DNA: TGTGCCAGCAGCTTTGGCCGAGAGAACTATGGCTACACCTTC
D: NA
J: TRBJ1-2
size: NA
V: TRBV11-2

CDR3: CASSSGTAKGYTF
DNA: TGTGCCAGCAGTTCCGGGACAGCAAAGGGCTACACCTTC
D: TRBD1
J: TRBJ1-2
size: NA
V: TRBV5-6

CDR3: CASSLWVGVGNTIYF
DNA: TGTGCCAGCAGCTTATGGGTAGGGGTAGGAAACACCATATATTTT
D: NA
J: TRBJ1-3
size: once
V: TRBV7-2

CDR3: CASSLRGGPGANVLTF
DNA: TGTGCCAGCAGTTTAAGAGGGGGCCCTGGGGCCAACGTCCTGACTTTC
D: TRBD1
J: TRBJ2-6
size: NA
V: TRBV28

CDR3: CASSPQGDITIF
DNA: TGTGCCAGCTCACCACAGGGGGACATCACGATTTTT
D: NA
J: TRBJ1-4
size: few
V: TRBV18

CDR3: CASTRQGAGEAFF
DNA: TGTGCCAGCACACGACAGGGGGCGGGTGAAGCTTTCTTT
D: TRBD1
J: TRBJ1-1
size: NA
V: TRBV2

CDR3: CATNPGQAYNEQFF
DNA: TGTGCCACCAATCCGGGACAGGCGTACAATGAGCAGTTCTTC
D: TRBD1
J: TRBJ2-1
size: NA
V: TRBV10-3

CDR3: CSANRDYEQYF
DNA: TGCAGTGCAAACAGAGATTACGAGCAGTACTTC
D: NA
J: TRBJ2-7
size: NA
V: TRBV20-1

CDR3: CSVDNKRVMEQFF
DNA: TGCAGCGTGGATAACAAACGGGTTATGGAGCAGTTCTTC
D: NA
J: TRBJ2-1
size: NA
V: TRBV29-1

CDR3: CASSLTDTQYF
DNA: TGCGCCAGCAGCTTGACAGATACGCAGTATTTT
D: NA
J: TRBJ2-3
size: NA
V: TRBV5-1

CDR3: CASSHSPDGFYGYTF
DNA: TGCGCCAGCAGCCATTCTCCTGACGGGTTCTATGGCTACACCTTC
D: NA
J: TRBJ1-2
size: NA
V: TRBV4-3

CDR3: CASISPAFLYEQYF
DNA: TGTGCCAGCATATCCCCGGCGTTCCTCTACGAGCAGTACTTC
D: NA
J: TRBJ2-7
size: NA
V: TRBV6-5

CDR3: CASSPDLAAEPEQFF
DNA: TGTGCCAGCTCACCAGACCTAGCGGCAGAACCAGAGCAGTTCTTC
D: TRBD2
J: TRBJ2-1
size: NA
V: TRBV18

CDR3: CASSINRHKETQYF
DNA: TGTGCCAGTAGTATTAACAGGCACAAAGAGACCCAGTACTTC
D: NA
J: TRBJ2-5
size: NA
V: TRBV19

CDR3: CAISEQGDEQYF
DNA: TGTGCCATCAGTGAGCAAGGAGACGAGCAGTACTTC
D: NA
J: TRBJ2-7
size: NA
V: TRBV10-3

CDR3: CASSLLTGGWGYTF
DNA: TGTGCCAGCAGTTTATTGACAGGGGGGTGGGGCTACACCTTC
D: TRBD1
J: TRBJ1-2
size: NA
V: TRBV28

CDR3: CASSTEARENQPQHF
DNA: TGTGCCAGTAGTACCGAGGCTAGGGAGAATCAGCCCCAGCATTTT
D: NA
J: TRBJ1-5
size: NA
V: TRBV19

CDR3: CAISPSDTEAFF
DNA: TGTGCCATCAGCCCCTCCGACACTGAAGCTTTCTTT
D: NA
J: TRBJ1-1
size: NA
V: TRBV10-3